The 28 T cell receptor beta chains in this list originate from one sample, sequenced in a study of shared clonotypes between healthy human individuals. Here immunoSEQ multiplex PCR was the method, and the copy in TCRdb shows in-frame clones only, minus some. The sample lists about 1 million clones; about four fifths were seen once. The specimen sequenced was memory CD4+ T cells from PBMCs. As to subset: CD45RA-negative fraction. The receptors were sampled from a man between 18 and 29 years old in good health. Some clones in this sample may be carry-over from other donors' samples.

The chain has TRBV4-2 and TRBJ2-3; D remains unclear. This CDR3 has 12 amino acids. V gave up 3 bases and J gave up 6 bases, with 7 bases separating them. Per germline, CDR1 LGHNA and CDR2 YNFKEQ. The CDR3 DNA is TGTGCCAGCAGCCACCCCCGTGATACGCAGTATTTT. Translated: CASSHPRDTQYF.

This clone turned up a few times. The CDR3 reads CATSRVPKSGSHYEQYF. CDR3 sequence (DNA): TGTGCCACCAGCAGAGTCCCCAAAAGCGGGAGTCACTACGAGCAGTACTTC. The chain employs TRBV15 and TRBJ2-7, with 8 positions matching TRBD2. The J segment lost 3 bases and the V segment lost 1 base, leaving 11 bases of the junction unmatched. CDR3 length: 17 amino acids. The germline gives CDR1 LNHNV, CDR2 YYDKDF (reference sequence).

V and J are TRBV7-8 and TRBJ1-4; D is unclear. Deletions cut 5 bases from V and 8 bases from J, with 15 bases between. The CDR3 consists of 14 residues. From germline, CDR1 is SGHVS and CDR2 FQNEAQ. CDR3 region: CASSRGRTEEKLFF. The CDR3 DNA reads TGTGCCAGCAGCCGCGGGCGCACAGAAGAAAAACTGTTTTTT.

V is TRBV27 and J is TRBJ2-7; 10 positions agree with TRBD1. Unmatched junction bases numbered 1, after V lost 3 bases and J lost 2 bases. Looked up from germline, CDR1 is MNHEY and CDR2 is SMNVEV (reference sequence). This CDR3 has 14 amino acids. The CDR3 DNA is TGTGCCAGCAGTTTGGGACAGGGGCCCTACGAGCAGTACTTC. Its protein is CASSLGQGPYEQYF.

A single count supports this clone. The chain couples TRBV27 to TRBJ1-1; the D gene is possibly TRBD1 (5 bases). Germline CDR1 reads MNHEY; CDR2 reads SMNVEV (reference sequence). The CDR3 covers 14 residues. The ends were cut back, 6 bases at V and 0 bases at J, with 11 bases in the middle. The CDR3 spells CASRGSGMNTEAFF. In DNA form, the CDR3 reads TGTGCCAGCAGGGGATCAGGGATGAACACTGAAGCTTTCTTT.

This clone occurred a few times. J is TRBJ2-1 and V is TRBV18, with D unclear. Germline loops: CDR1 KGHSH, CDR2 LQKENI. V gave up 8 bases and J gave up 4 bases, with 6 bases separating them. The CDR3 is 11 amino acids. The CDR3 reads CASRNYNEQFF. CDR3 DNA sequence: TGTGCCAGCCGGAATTACAATGAGCAGTTCTTC.

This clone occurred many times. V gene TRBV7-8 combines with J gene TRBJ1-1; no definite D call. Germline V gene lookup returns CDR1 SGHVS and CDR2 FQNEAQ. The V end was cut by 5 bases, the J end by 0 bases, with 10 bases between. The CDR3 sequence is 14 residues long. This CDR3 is CASSDDTMNTEAFF. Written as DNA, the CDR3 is TGTGCCAGCAGCGATGACACAATGAACACTGAAGCTTTCTTT. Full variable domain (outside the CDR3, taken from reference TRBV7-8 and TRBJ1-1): GAGVSQSPRYKVAKRGQDVALRCDPISGHVSLFWYQQALGQGPEFLTYFQNEAQLDKSGLPSDRFFAERPEGSVSTLKIQRTQQEDSAVYLCASSDDTMNTEAFFGQGTRLTVV.

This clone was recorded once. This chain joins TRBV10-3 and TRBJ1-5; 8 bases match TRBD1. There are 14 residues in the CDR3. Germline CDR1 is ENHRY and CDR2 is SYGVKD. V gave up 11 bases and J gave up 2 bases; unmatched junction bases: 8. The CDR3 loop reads CAANDRGGNQPQHF. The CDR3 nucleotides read TGTGCCGCAAACGACAGGGGCGGCAATCAGCCCCAGCATTTT.

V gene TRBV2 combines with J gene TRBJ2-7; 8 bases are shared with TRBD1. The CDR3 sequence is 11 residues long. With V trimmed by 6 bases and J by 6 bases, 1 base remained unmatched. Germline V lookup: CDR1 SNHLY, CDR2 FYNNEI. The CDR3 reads CASRDRAEQYF. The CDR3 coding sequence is TGTGCCAGCAGGGACAGGGCCGAGCAGTACTTC.

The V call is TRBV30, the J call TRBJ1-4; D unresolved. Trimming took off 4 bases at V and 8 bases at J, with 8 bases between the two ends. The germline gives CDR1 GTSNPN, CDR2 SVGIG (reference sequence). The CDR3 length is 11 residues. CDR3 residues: CAWIGSEKLFF. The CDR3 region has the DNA TGTGCCTGGATTGGATCCGAAAAACTGTTTTTT.

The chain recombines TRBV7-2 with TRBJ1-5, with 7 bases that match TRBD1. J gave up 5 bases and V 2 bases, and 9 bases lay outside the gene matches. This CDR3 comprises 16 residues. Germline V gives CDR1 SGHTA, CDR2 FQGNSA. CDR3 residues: CASSLSFEGGYQPQHF. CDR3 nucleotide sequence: TGTGCCAGCAGCTTAAGTTTTGAAGGGGGCTATCAGCCCCAGCATTTT.

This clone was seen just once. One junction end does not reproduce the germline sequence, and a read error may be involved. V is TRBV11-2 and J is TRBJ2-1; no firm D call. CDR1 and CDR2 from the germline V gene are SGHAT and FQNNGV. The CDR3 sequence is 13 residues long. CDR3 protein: CASSQTGSSSLLF. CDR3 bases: TGTGCCAGCAGCCAAACGGGTTCAAGTAGTTTGCTCTTC.

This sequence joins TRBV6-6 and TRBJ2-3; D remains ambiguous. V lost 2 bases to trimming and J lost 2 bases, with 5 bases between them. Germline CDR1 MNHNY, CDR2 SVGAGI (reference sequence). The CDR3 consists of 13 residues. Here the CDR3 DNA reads TGTGCCAGCAGTTACCCCCCCACAGATACGCAGTATTTT. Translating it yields CASSYPPTDTQYF.

The CDR3 DNA reads as TGTGCCAGCAGCCGGACCGGGACAGGGGGCGAAAAACTGTTTTTT. This codes for CASSRTGTGGEKLFF. The V and J genes are TRBV6-5 and TRBJ1-4; 12 bases are shared with TRBD1. Trimming took 6 bases from V and 8 from J; bases not matched to a gene: 7. This CDR3 has 15 residues. Looked up from germline, CDR1 is MNHEY and CDR2 is SVGAGI.

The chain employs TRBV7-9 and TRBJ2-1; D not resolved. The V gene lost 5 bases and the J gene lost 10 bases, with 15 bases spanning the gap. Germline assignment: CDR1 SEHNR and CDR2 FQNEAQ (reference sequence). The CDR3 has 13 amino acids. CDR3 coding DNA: TGTGCCAGCAGCGCCGTGGCCGTACGGGAGCAGTTCTTC. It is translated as CASSAVAVREQFF.

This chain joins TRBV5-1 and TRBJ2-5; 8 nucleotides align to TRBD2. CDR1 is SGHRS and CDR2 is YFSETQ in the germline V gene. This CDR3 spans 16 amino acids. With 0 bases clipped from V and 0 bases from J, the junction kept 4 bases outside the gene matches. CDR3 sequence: CASSLVAGGNQETQYF. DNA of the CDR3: TGCGCCAGCAGCTTGGTTGCGGGAGGCAACCAAGAGACCCAGTACTTC.

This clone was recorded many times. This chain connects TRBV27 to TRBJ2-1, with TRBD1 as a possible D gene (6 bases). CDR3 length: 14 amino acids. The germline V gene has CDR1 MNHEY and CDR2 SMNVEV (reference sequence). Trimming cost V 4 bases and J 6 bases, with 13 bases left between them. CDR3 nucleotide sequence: TGTGCCAGCAGTTGGGCCAGGGGATCCAATGAGCAGTTCTTC. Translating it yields CASSWARGSNEQFF.

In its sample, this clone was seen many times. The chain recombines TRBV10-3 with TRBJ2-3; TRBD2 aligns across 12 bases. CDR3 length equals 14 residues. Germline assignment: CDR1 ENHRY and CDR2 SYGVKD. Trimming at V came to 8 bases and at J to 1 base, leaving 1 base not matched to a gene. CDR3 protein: CAIGTSGRTDTQYF. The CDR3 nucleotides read TGTGCCATCGGGACTAGCGGGCGCACAGATACGCAGTATTTT.

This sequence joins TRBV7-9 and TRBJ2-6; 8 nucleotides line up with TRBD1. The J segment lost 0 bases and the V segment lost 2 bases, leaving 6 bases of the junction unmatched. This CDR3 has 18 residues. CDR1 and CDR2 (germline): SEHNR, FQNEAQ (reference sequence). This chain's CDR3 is CASSLRRTGPSGANVLTF. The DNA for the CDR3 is TGTGCCAGCAGCTTAAGGCGGACAGGGCCCTCTGGGGCCAACGTCCTGACTTTC. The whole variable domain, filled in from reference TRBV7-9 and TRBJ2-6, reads DTGVSQNPRHKITKRGQNVTFRCDPISEHNRLYWYRQTLGQGPEFLTYFQNEAQLEKSRLLSDRFSAERPKGSFSTLEIQRTEQGDSAMYLCASSLRRTGPSGANVLTFGAGSRLTVL.

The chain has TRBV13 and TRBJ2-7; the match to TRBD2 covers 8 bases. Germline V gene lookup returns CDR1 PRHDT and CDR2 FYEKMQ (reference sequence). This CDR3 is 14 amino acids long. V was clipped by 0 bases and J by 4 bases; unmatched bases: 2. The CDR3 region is CASSLGGRGYEQYF. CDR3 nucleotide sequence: TGTGCCAGCAGCTTAGGCGGGAGGGGGTACGAGCAGTACTTC.

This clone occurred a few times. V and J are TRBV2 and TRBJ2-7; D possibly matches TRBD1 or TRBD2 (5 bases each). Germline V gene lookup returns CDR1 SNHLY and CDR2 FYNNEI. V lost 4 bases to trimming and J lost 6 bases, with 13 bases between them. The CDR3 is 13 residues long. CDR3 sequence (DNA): TGTGCCAGCAGTGGGCCCGGGGCTGGCGAGCAGTACTTC. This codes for CASSGPGAGEQYF.

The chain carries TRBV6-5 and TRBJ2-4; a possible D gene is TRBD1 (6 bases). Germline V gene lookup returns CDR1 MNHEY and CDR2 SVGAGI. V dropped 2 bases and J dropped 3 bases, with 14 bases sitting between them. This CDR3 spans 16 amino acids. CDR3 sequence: CASSYVSGGGKNIQYF. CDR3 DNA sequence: TGTGCCAGCAGTTACGTTTCTGGGGGCGGCAAAAACATTCAGTACTTC.

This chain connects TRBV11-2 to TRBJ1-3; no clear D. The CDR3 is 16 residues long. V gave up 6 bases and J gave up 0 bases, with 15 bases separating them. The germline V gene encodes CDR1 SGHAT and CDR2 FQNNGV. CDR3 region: CASRPYRLSSGNTIYF. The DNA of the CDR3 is TGTGCCAGCAGACCATATCGGCTGAGCTCTGGAAACACCATATATTTT.

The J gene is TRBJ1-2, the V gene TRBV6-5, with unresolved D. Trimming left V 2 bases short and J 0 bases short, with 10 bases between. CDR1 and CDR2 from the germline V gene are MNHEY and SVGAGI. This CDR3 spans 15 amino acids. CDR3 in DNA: TGTGCCAGCAGTTACAGTCACCTCCCTAACTATGGCTACACCTTC. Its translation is CASSYSHLPNYGYTF.

The CDR3 DNA reads as TGTGCCAGCAGCGCCAACATGGGGAACACTGAAGCTTTCTTT. Protein: CASSANMGNTEAFF. V usage is TRBV9 and J usage is TRBJ1-1; D is unclear. Trimming stripped 3 bases from V and 1 base from J, with 10 bases between. The CDR3 is made up of 14 amino acids. The germline CDR1 and CDR2 sequences are SGDLS and YYNGEE. The full variable domain, with the rest looked up from reference TRBV9 and TRBJ1-1, is DSGVTQTPKHLITATGQRVTLRCSPRSGDLSVYWYQQSLDQGLQFLIQYYNGEERAKGNILERFSAQQFPDLHSELNLSSLELGDSALYFCASSANMGNTEAFFGQGTRLTVV.

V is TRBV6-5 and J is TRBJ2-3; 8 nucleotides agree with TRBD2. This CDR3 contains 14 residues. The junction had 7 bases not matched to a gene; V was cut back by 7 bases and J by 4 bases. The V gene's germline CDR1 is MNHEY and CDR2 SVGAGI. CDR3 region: CASIQAGVPDTQYF. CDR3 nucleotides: TGTGCCAGCATACAAGCGGGAGTACCAGATACGCAGTATTTT.

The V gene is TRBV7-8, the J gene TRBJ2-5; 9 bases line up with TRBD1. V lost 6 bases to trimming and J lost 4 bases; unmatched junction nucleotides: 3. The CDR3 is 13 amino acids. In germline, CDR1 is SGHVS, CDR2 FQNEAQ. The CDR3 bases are TGTGCCAGCAGAAGGGACAGGGCAGAGACCCAGTACTTC. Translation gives CASRRDRAETQYF.

CDR3 DNA: TGTGCCAGCAGCTTAACGACTTTAACCTACAATGAGCAGTTCTTC. This translates into CASSLTTLTYNEQFF. The chain combines TRBV7-3 with TRBJ2-1; no firm D call. CDR1 and CDR2 (germline): SGHTA, FQGTGA. This CDR3 spans 15 amino acids. V was shortened by 0 bases and J by 2 bases, with 8 bases between the two germline ends. The full variable domain, in which reference TRBV7-3 and TRBJ2-1 provide the parts outside the CDR3, is GAGVSQTPSNKVTEKGKYVELRCDPISGHTALYWYRQSLGQGPEFLIYFQGTGAADDSGLPNDRFFAVRPEGSVSTLKIQRTERGDSAVYLCASSLTTLTYNEQFFGPGTRLTVL.